A selection of T cell receptor beta chains follows, all from one sample in a study of blood T cell repertoires in COVID-19. The assay was immunoSEQ multiplex PCR, and TCRdb's table has in-frame clones only and misses some. The sample comprises 150,000 or so clones, roughly nine tenths of which are singletons, and 4% rests with the top ten. Sequencing used PBMCs or T cells enriched from blood (not recorded which). The receptors derive from a woman aged 40-49 years who had been exposed to COVID-19. CDR3s include the opening cysteine and the closing phenylalanine or tryptophan. The order of the fields is D gene, clone size, CDR3 length, J gene, V gene, CDR3 protein, CDR3 DNA. The D gene is left open where the match is weak. Clone size is given for some rows only: seen once, a few or many times, or a class if the clone is expanded.

TRBD1,NA,13,TRBJ1-6,TRBV29-1,CSVGQGVDSPLHF,TGCAGCGTCGGACAGGGGGTTGATTCACCCCTCCACTTT
TRBD1,NA,16,TRBJ2-1,TRBV4-3,CASSQDFSAGGGEQFF,TGCGCCAGCAGCCAAGATTTTTCGGCAGGGGGTGGTGAGCAGTTCTTC
NA,NA,14,TRBJ1-1,TRBV5-1,CASSSQGVNTEAFF,TGCGCCAGCAGCTCGCAAGGGGTGAACACTGAAGCTTTCTTT
TRBD2,NA,19,TRBJ2-5,TRBV7-2,CASSPRTSGSLLARETQYF,TGTGCCAGCAGCCCTCGGACTAGCGGGAGCTTATTAGCTAGGGAGACCCAGTACTTC
TRBD1,once,14,TRBJ2-7,TRBV7-8,CASSPGTGGNEQYF,TGTGCCAGCAGCCCCGGGACAGGGGGCAACGAGCAGTACTTC
TRBD1,NA,14,TRBJ1-1,TRBV13,CASSHRGQITEAFF,TGTGCCAGCAGCCACAGGGGGCAAATCACTGAAGCTTTCTTT
NA,NA,18,TRBJ1-6,TRBV19,CASSDDLNSLSYNSPLHF,TGTGCCAGTAGTGACGACCTTAACAGTCTCTCCTATAATTCACCCCTCCACTTT
NA,NA,13,TRBJ1-2,TRBV6-2/TRBV6-3,CASSYRTEYGYTF,TGTGCCAGCAGTTATAGGACTGAGTATGGCTACACCTTC
NA,NA,15,TRBJ2-7,TRBV5-1,CASSSQPGLDYEQYF,TGCGCCAGCAGCTCCCAACCCGGGTTGGACTACGAGCAGTACTTC
TRBD1,NA,15,TRBJ1-2,TRBV2,CASTLDRGVNYGYTF,TGTGCCAGCACCCTAGACAGGGGAGTAAACTATGGCTACACCTTC
NA,NA,14,TRBJ1-2,TRBV2,CASRDNTGNYGYTF,TGTGCCAGCAGGGATAATACAGGGAACTATGGCTACACCTTC
NA,NA,14,TRBJ2-5,TRBV27,CASSLRGAQETQYF,TGTGCCAGCAGTTTACGGGGGGCTCAAGAGACCCAGTACTTC
TRBD1,few,15,TRBJ2-1,TRBV5-1,CASSRRDQGANEQFF,TGCGCCAGCAGCCGCAGGGATCAGGGGGCCAATGAGCAGTTCTTC
TRBD2,NA,15,TRBJ2-1,TRBV7-9,CASSRTSGRVNEQFF,TGTGCCAGCAGCCGGACTAGCGGGAGGGTGAATGAGCAGTTCTTC
TRBD2,NA,15,TRBJ2-2,TRBV5-1,CASSSGLDGTGELFF,TGCGCCAGCAGCTCGGGACTAGATGGGACCGGGGAGCTGTTTTTT
TRBD1,NA,15,TRBJ1-6,TRBV5-1,CASSFGTGDESPLHF,TGCGCCAGCAGCTTTGGGACAGGGGATGAGTCACCCCTCCACTTT
NA,NA,12,TRBJ2-7,TRBV6-5,CASSYGDSEQYF,TGTGCCAGCAGTTACGGAGACAGCGAGCAGTACTTC
TRBD1,NA,14,TRBJ1-1,TRBV29-1,CSVGRQGRGTEAFF,TGCAGCGTTGGGCGACAGGGTAGGGGCACTGAAGCTTTCTTT
NA,NA,12,TRBJ1-1,TRBV10-2,CASRISRTEAFF,TGCGCCAGCAGAATCTCGCGCACTGAAGCTTTCTTT
NA,NA,15,TRBJ1-2,TRBV29-1,CSVEGWGGDGYGYTF,TGCAGCGTCGAGGGGTGGGGAGGGGATGGGTATGGCTACACCTTC
NA,once,14,TRBJ2-2,TRBV7-3,CATSRGGSGGELFF,TGTGCCACCTCCCGAGGGGGATCTGGCGGGGAGCTGTTTTTT
TRBD2,NA,15,TRBJ2-1,TRBV5-1,CASSGTSGAYNEQFF,TGCGCCAGCAGCGGAACTAGCGGGGCCTACAATGAGCAGTTCTTC
NA,NA,15,TRBJ2-5,TRBV2,CASREGGGLAETQYF,TGTGCCAGCAGAGAGGGAGGGGGGTTAGCGGAGACCCAGTACTTC
TRBD2,NA,14,TRBJ2-2,TRBV5-1,CASSLAGGTGELFF,TGCGCCAGCAGCTTGGCGGGGGGGACCGGGGAGCTGTTTTTT
TRBD1,once,12,TRBJ1-1,TRBV7-9,CASRQGSAEAFF,TGTGCCAGCAGACAGGGGAGCGCTGAAGCTTTCTTT
NA,NA,15,TRBJ1-5,TRBV15,CATSRDTEGQQPQHF,TGTGCCACCAGCAGAGATACCGAGGGTCAACAGCCCCAGCATTTT
NA,NA,13,TRBJ1-1,TRBV6-1,CASSEVMNTEAFF,TGTGCCAGCAGTGAAGTTATGAACACTGAAGCTTTCTTT
NA,NA,12,TRBJ1-2,TRBV6-2/TRBV6-3,CASSTGMRGYTF,TGTGCCAGCAGTACAGGGATGCGGGGCTACACCTTC
NA,NA,11,TRBJ2-7,TRBV12-3/TRBV12-4,CASSFPHEQYF,TGTGCCAGCAGCTTTCCCCACGAGCAGTACTTC
NA,NA,13,TRBJ2-1,TRBV12-3/TRBV12-4,CASSLADKNEQFF,TGTGCCAGCAGTTTAGCGGACAAGAATGAGCAGTTCTTC
TRBD1,few,17,TRBJ1-3,TRBV7-8,CASSLVGQLPTGNTIYF,TGTGCCAGCAGCTTAGTGGGACAGCTTCCAACTGGAAACACCATATATTTT
TRBD1,NA,14,TRBJ1-4,TRBV6-5,CASIGTGGKEKLFF,TGTGCCAGCATAGGTACAGGGGGCAAGGAAAAACTGTTTTTT
NA,few,15,TRBJ2-7,TRBV25-1,CASSGRTAPSYEQYF,TGTGCCAGCAGTGGGCGGACAGCGCCTTCCTACGAGCAGTACTTC
TRBD1,few,16,TRBJ1-1,TRBV27,CASRQTSTGMSTEAFF,TGTGCCAGCAGACAAACATCGACAGGGATGAGCACTGAAGCTTTCTTT
TRBD1,NA,18,TRBJ1-4,TRBV6-2/TRBV6-3,CASSYVRGQGSSNEKLFF,TGTGCCAGCAGTTACGTCCGGGGACAGGGGTCCAGCAATGAAAAACTGTTTTTT
NA,NA,15,TRBJ2-1,TRBV5-8,CASSPTGGGYNEQFF,TGTGCCAGCAGCCCAACAGGGGGGGGCTACAATGAGCAGTTCTTC
NA,NA,13,TRBJ1-5,TRBV27,CASSRQGNQPQHF,TGTGCCAGCAGCCGACAGGGCAATCAGCCCCAGCATTTT
NA,NA,14,TRBJ1-2,TRBV7-2,CASSFSPQDYGYTF,TGTGCCAGCAGCTTCTCCCCACAAGATTATGGCTACACCTTC
TRBD2,NA,16,TRBJ2-4,TRBV5-5,CASSSYHRAAGGIQYF,TGTGCCAGCAGCTCTTACCACAGGGCTGCGGGGGGGATTCAGTACTTC
TRBD1,NA,14,TRBJ2-2,TRBV4-1,CASSLGTGRRELFF,TGCGCCAGCAGCCTCGGGACAGGGAGAAGGGAGCTGTTTTTT
TRBD1,NA,16,TRBJ2-5,TRBV25-1,CASSERLDRRFETQYF,TGTGCCAGCAGTGAAAGGTTGGACAGGAGGTTTGAGACCCAGTACTTC
NA,NA,13,TRBJ1-1,TRBV3-1/TRBV3-2,CASSQGGRSEAFF,TGTGCCAGCAGCCAAGGGGGGCGCTCTGAAGCTTTCTTT
TRBD1,NA,15,TRBJ2-5,TRBV30,CAWGRRDRGTETQYF,TGTGCCTGGGGGAGGCGGGACAGGGGGACAGAGACCCAGTACTTC
TRBD1,NA,14,TRBJ1-2,TRBV13,CASSFTGTGLGYTF,TGTGCCAGCAGCTTCACCGGGACAGGCTTAGGGTACACCTTC
NA,NA,14,TRBJ2-7,TRBV28,CASSLSGVPGEQYF,TGTGCCAGCAGTTTGTCGGGGGTCCCGGGGGAGCAGTACTTC
NA,NA,14,TRBJ2-7,TRBV5-4,CASSPETATYEQYF,TGTGCCAGCAGCCCCGAGACAGCGACCTACGAGCAGTACTTC
TRBD1,NA,14,TRBJ1-1,TRBV28,CASSWSTGRTEAFF,TGTGCCAGCAGTTGGTCGACAGGGAGGACTGAAGCTTTCTTT
TRBD1,NA,14,TRBJ2-7,TRBV28,CASSVNRGRDEQYF,TGTGCCAGCAGTGTCAACAGGGGGCGCGACGAGCAGTACTTC
NA,NA,15,TRBJ1-1,TRBV6-5,CASRTALVPYTEAFF,TGTGCCAGCAGGACAGCCCTAGTTCCCTACACTGAAGCTTTCTTT
TRBD1,NA,19,TRBJ1-1,TRBV6-1,CASSEIAAGTGTLNTEAFF,TGTGCCAGCAGTGAAATCGCCGCCGGGACAGGGACTTTGAACACTGAAGCTTTCTTT
TRBD2,NA,15,TRBJ2-1,TRBV6-5,CASSYTGTSWNEQFF,TGTGCCAGCAGTTATACCGGGACTAGCTGGAATGAGCAGTTCTTC
TRBD1,NA,17,TRBJ1-1,TRBV19,CASSIAPRRTGRAEAFF,TGTGCCAGTAGTATAGCCCCACGGAGGACAGGGAGGGCTGAAGCTTTCTTT